This T cell receptor (beta chain) was sequenced in a study of blood T cell repertoires in COVID-19. Study-wide context: Samples taken during acute and convalescent COVID-19 were collected in the United States, Italy and Spain.

Original data processing: Researchers report that nucleated cell counts were estimated from reference gene primer amplification. The assay was immunoSEQ multiplex PCR, and TCRdb's table has in-frame clones only and misses some. Clone size and the V and J calls come from that table; the DNA yielded D and trimming. The data show about 140,000 clones, 80% to 90% seen once. The TCR was taken from a woman aged 45-60 years with acute or convalescent COVID-19. The specimen sequenced was peripheral blood.

The CDR3 protein is CASSAGGGDTQYF. In DNA form, the CDR3 reads TGTGCCAGCAGCGCAGGAGGTGGGGATACGCAGTATTTT. The chain links TRBV9 to TRBJ2-3; tentatively, D is TRBD2 (5 bases). The CDR3 sequence is 13 residues long. Germline CDR1 is SGDLS and CDR2 is YYNGEE. V lost 3 bases, J lost 6 bases, and 11 bases lay in between.